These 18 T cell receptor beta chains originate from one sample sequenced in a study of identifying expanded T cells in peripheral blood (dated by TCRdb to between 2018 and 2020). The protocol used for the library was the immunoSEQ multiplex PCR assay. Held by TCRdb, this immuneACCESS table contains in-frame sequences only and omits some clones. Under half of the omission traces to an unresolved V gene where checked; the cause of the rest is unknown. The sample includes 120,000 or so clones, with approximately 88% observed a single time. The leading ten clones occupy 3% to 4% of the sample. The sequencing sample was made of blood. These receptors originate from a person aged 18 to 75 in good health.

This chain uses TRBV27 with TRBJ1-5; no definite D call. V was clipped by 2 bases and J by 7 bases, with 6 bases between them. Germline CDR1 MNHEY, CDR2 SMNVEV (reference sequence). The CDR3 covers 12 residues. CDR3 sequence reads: CASSLVGQPQHF. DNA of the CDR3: TGTGCCAGCAGTTTAGTCGGACAGCCCCAGCATTTT.

The CDR3 DNA follows: TGTGCCAGCGGAAAAAACTACCGGGATTCTTATGGCTACACCTTC. Protein sequence: CASGKNYRDSYGYTF. The genes are TRBV27 and TRBJ1-2; D is uncertain. The CDR3 loop spans 15 amino acids. The V gene's germline CDR1 is MNHEY and CDR2 SMNVEV (reference sequence). The V end was cut by 8 bases, the J end by 5 bases, with 21 bases between.

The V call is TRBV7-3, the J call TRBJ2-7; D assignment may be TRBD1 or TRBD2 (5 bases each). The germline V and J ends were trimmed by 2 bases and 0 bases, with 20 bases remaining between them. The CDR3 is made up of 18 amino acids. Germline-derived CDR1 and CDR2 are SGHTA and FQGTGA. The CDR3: CASSLDAGTYLYSYEQYF. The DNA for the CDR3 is TGTGCCAGCAGCTTAGATGCAGGGACCTATCTTTACTCCTACGAGCAGTACTTC.

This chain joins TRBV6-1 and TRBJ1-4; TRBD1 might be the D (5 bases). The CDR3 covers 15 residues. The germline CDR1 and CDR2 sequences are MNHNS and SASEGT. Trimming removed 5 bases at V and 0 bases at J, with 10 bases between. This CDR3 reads CASSLTVATNEKLFF. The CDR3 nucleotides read TGTGCCAGCAGTCTGACAGTTGCAACTAATGAAAAACTGTTTTTT.

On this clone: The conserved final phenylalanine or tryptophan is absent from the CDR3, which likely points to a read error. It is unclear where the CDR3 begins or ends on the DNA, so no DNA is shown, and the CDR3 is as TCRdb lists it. The CDR3 is CASSSEDRDG. The rearrangement uses TRBV7-2 and TRBJ2-3; the D call TRBD1 from the table was never checked on the DNA. Germline CDR1 and CDR2: SGHTA and FQGNSA. The CDR3 contains 10 residues when both ends are counted.

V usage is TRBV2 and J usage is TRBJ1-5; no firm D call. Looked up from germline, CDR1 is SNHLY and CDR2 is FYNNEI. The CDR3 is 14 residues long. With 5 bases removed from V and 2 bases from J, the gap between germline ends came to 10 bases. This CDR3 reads CASSLIGGNQPQHF. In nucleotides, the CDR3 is TGTGCCAGCAGTTTAATCGGCGGCAATCAGCCCCAGCATTTT.

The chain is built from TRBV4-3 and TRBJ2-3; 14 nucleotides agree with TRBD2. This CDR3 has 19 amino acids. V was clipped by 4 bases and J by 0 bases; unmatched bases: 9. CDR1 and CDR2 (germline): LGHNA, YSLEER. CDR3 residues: CASSLRLAGGPWSTDTQYF. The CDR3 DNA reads TGCGCCAGCAGCCTCAGACTAGCGGGGGGGCCTTGGAGCACAGATACGCAGTATTTT.

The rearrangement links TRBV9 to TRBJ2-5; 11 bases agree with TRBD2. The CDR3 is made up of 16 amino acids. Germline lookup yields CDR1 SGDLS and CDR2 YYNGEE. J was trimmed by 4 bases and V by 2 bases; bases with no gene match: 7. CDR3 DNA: TGTGCCAGCAGCGTGATACTAGCGGGGGCCCGAGAGACCCAGTACTTC. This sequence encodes CASSVILAGARETQYF. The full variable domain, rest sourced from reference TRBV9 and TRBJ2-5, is DSGVTQTPKHLITATGQRVTLRCSPRSGDLSVYWYQQSLDQGLQFLIQYYNGEERAKGNILERFSAQQFPDLHSELNLSSLELGDSALYFCASSVILAGARETQYFGPGTRLLVL.

The CDR3 DNA reads TGCAGCGTTGTAGGGCAGGGAGGGAAAGAGACCCAGTACTTC. This encodes CSVVGQGGKETQYF. The genes are TRBV29-1 and TRBJ2-5; TRBD2 aligns across 7 bases. V lost 4 bases to trimming and J lost 3 bases; unmatched junction nucleotides: 8. CDR1 is SQVTM, CDR2 ANQGSEA, per germline. The CDR3 contains 14 residues.

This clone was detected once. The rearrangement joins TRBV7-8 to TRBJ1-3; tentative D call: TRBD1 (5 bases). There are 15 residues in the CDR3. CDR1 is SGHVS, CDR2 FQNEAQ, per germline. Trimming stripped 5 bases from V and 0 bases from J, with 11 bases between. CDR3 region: CASSLDGGSGNTIYF. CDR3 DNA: TGTGCCAGCAGCCTGGACGGGGGCTCTGGAAACACCATATATTTT.

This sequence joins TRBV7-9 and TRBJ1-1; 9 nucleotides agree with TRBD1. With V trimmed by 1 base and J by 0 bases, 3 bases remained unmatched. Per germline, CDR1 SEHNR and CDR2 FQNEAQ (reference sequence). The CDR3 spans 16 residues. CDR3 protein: CASSLGGTGMNTEAFF. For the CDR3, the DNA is TGTGCCAGCAGCTTAGGCGGGACAGGGATGAACACTGAAGCTTTCTTT.

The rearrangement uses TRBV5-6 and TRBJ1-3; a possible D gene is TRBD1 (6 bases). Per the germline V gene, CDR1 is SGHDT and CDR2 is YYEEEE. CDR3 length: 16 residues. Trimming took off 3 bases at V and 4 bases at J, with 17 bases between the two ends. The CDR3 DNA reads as TGTGCCAGCAGCTGGATGTTCAGGGGCGCGGGAAACACCATATATTTT. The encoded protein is CASSWMFRGAGNTIYF.

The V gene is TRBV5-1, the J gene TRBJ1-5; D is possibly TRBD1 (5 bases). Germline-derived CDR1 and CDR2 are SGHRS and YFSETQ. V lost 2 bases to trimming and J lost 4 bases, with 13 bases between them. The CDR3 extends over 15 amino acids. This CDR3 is CASSLGGTDNQPQHF. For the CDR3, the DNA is TGCGCCAGCAGCTTAGGCGGGACGGATAATCAGCCCCAGCATTTT.

CDR3 nucleotide sequence: TGTGCCAGTAATAGGGGGAAGTACACCGGGGAGCTGTTTTTT. Protein sequence: CASNRGKYTGELFF. This rearrangement joins TRBV19 to TRBJ2-2, with D perhaps TRBD1 (6 bases). The CDR3 is made up of 14 amino acids. Deletions cut 7 bases from V and 3 bases from J, with 12 bases between. Germline CDR1 reads LNHDA; CDR2 reads SQIVND (reference sequence).

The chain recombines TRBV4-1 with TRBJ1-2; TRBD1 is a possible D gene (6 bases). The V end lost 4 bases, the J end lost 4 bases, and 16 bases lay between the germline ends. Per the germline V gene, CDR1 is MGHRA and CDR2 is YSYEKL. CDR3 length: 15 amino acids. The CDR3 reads CASSPGHQFPYGYTF. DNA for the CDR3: TGCGCCAGCAGCCCGGGACACCAGTTCCCCTATGGCTACACCTTC.

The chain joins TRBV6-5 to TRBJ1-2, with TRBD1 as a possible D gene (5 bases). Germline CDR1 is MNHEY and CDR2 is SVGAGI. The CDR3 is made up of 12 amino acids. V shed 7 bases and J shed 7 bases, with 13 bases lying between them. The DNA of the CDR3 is TGTGCCAGCACCCGGGACTTCGCTGGCTACACCTTC. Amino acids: CASTRDFAGYTF.

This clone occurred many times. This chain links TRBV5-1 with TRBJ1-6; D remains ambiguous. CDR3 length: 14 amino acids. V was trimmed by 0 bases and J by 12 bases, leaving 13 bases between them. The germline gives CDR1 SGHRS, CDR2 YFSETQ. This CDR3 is CASSLDLVGQPLHF. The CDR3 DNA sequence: TGCGCCAGCAGCTTGGACTTGGTAGGGCAACCCCTCCACTTT.

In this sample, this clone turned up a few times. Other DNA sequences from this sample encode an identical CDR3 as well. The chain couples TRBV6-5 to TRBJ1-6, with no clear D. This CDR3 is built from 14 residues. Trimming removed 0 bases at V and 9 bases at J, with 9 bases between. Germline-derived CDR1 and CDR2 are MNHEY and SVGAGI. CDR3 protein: CASSYSGSRSPLHF. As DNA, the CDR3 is TGTGCCAGCAGTTACTCGGGGTCCCGTTCACCCCTCCACTTT.